Listed below are T cell receptor beta chains from one sample, sequenced in a study of T cells in Graves' hyperthyroidism and ophthalmopathy. TCRdb fed the multiplex PCR reads into MiXCR, producing one record per CDR3 protein. The sample lists around 250,000 distinct CDR3 sequences; just over 14% were seen once. Source material: blood. These receptors were collected from a woman between 40 and 50 years old with Graves' hyperthyroidism that later progressed to Graves' ophthalmopathy. Both conserved end residues are part of each CDR3. D genes are given only for firm matches. The size field is filled for only some rows; it gives once, few, many or a size class.

>TRBJ1-3|-|-|TRBV3-1
CASSQGDLGTTIYF
TGTGCCAGCAGCCAAGGGGACCTAGGAACCACCATATATTTT
>TRBJ2-5|TRBD1|once|TRBV30
CAWSVDRAEYF
TGTGCCTGGAGTGTAGACAGGGCGGAGTACTTC
>TRBJ2-3|-|-|TRBV11-2
CASSTHPQDTDTQYF
TGTGCCAGCAGCACTCACCCCCAGGACACAGATACGCAGTATTTT
>TRBJ2-3|-|many|TRBV28
CASSLSLRVDTQYF
TGTGCCAGCAGTTTATCTCTTCGGGTGGATACGCAGTATTTT
>TRBJ2-2|-|many|TRBV20-1
CSAENPPLTGELFF
TGCAGTGCCGAGAATCCGCCTTTAACCGGGGAGCTGTTTTTT
>TRBJ2-2|-|-|TRBV25-1
CASSESGRTNTGELFF
TGTGCCAGCAGTGAATCTGGACGCACGAACACCGGGGAGCTGTTTTTT
>TRBJ2-3|-|many|TRBV20-1
CSAESDRAVRGDTQYF
TGCAGTGCTGAGTCTGATCGAGCCGTCAGGGGAGATACGCAGTATTTT
>TRBJ2-7|-|-|TRBV6-2/TRBV6-3
CASSYSSVYEQYF
TGTGCCAGCAGTTACTCAAGCGTTTACGAGCAGTACTTC
>TRBJ2-6|-|-|TRBV7-6
CASSSPGAPGGANVLTF
TGTGCCAGCAGCTCGCCTGGGGCTCCGGGAGGGGCCAACGTCCTGACTTTC
>TRBJ1-1|-|large|TRBV6-2/TRBV6-3
CASRQHITPNTEAFF
TGTGCCAGCAGACAACACATAACACCGAACACTGAAGCTTTCTTT
>TRBJ2-3|-|-|TRBV5-1
CASSSGEGAHTDTQYF
TGCGCCAGCAGCTCTGGGGAGGGGGCACACACAGATACGCAGTATTTT
>TRBJ2-7|-|many|TRBV3-1
CASSPRVGPSYEQYF
TGTGCCAGCAGCCCCCGAGTGGGGCCTAGCTACGAGCAGTACTTC
>TRBJ2-1|TRBD2|many|TRBV7-2
CASSLGGRALNEQFF
TGTGCCAGCAGCTTAGGCGGGAGGGCCTTAAATGAGCAGTTCTTC
>TRBJ1-2|-|many|TRBV3-1
CASSQEVRQSTNYGYTF
TGTGCCAGCAGCCAAGAAGTGCGGCAGAGCACTAACTATGGCTACACCTTC
>TRBJ2-7|-|-|TRBV27
CASSLSPGLGAYEQYF
TGTGCCAGCAGTTTATCTCCTGGGCTAGGGGCCTACGAGCAGTACTTC
>TRBJ2-7|-|many|TRBV5-1
CASSLVGGPSYEQYF
TGCGCCAGCAGCTTGGTCGGGGGACCTTCCTACGAGCAGTACTTC
>TRBJ1-3|TRBD1|many|TRBV4-2
CASSRGTGRNTIYF
TGTGCCAGCAGCCGCGGGACAGGGCGAAACACCATATATTTT
>TRBJ2-7|-|many|TRBV29-1
CSAAQVTNEQYF
TGCAGCGCCGCACAGGTAACCAACGAGCAGTACTTC
>TRBJ2-1|-|many|TRBV18
CASSPQRSNNEQFF
TGTGCCAGCTCACCACAGCGAAGTAACAATGAGCAGTTCTTC
>TRBJ2-7|TRBD2|many|TRBV15
CATSRDRGGSGRSEQYF
TGTGCCACCAGCAGGGACCGGGGGGGTAGCGGGAGAAGCGAGCAGTACTTC